This T cell receptor (beta chain) was recovered during a study of T cells in localized non-small cell lung cancer. Study findings and constraints: Longer overall survival associated with higher blood T cell density; shorter survival with higher adjacent-lung clonality.

Repertoires were generated with immunoSEQ multiplex PCR, while TCRdb's copy carries only in-frame clones and drops some. The sample lists roughly 25,000 clones; about 85% were seen once. Remarks on this clone: What it recognizes is unknown.

The CDR3 is 14 amino acids. CDR1 MDHEN and CDR2 SYDVKM come from the germline V gene. V gene TRBV28 combines with J gene TRBJ2-5; the match to TRBD1 covers 8 bases. The J call is uncertain, as TRBJ2-7 better fits the DNA end. The specimen comprised peripheral blood, sampled before any cancer treatment. The sequence was collected from a female donor older than 55 with stage II squamous cell lung carcinoma. This CDR3 is CASRREQGVYEQYF. CDR3 sequence (DNA): TGTGCCAGCAGGAGAGAACAGGGGGTCTACGAGCAGTACTTC.